One sample yielded the 4 T cell receptor beta chains listed below, sequenced in a study of shared clonotypes between healthy human individuals (dated by TCRdb to 2018 to 2021). Library creation used the immunoSEQ multiplex PCR assay. Not all clones reach the TCRdb copy of this immuneACCESS table, which keeps in-frame sequences only. Checked studies attribute under half of the gap to unresolved V genes and leave the rest unexplained. Across this sample there are roughly 400,000 clones, with just over 95% seen only once. In total, the top ten clones hold around 0.32% of the sample. Source material: memory CD8+ T cells sorted from blood. The sample's cell subset or site label, in plain terms: CD45RO+ cells pooled with CCR7-negative TemRA cells. The receptors come from a man aged 25 to 40 in good health.

The genes are TRBV30 and TRBJ1-1; no clear D gene. The germline gives CDR1 GTSNPN, CDR2 SVGIG (reference sequence). The CDR3 loop spans 16 amino acids. With 0 bases removed from V and 1 base from J, the gap between germline ends came to 15 bases. CDR3 loop: CAWSVLEGRSNTEAFF. CDR3 sequence (DNA): TGTGCCTGGAGTGTACTAGAGGGAAGATCGAACACTGAAGCTTTCTTT.

This rearrangement joins TRBV11-3 to TRBJ2-2; TRBD2 matches 13 bases. The CDR3 length is 19 residues. Germline CDR1 is SGHNT and CDR2 is YENEEA. J lost 1 base, V lost 5 bases, and 10 bases had no gene match. This chain's CDR3 is CASSPGTSGNKWNTGELFF. The CDR3 DNA sequence: TGTGCCAGCAGCCCCGGGACTAGCGGGAACAAATGGAACACCGGGGAGCTGTTTTTT.

This clone was counted a single time. This chain uses TRBV29-1 with TRBJ2-3; 9 positions agree with TRBD1. Losses at the gene ends were 4 bases for V and 14 bases for J; bases not matched to a gene: 7. Germline V gene lookup returns CDR1 SQVTM and CDR2 ANQGSEA. This CDR3 spans 11 amino acids. CDR3: CSVARDRAVYF. As DNA, the CDR3 is TGCAGCGTTGCTCGGGACAGGGCAGTGTATTTT.

The rearrangement uses TRBV15 and TRBJ2-3; 15 bases fit TRBD2. The CDR3 is made up of 17 amino acids. Germline V gives CDR1 LNHNV, CDR2 YYDKDF (reference sequence). The junction had 3 bases not matched to a gene; V was cut back by 5 bases and J by 0 bases. The CDR3 reads CATSSGTSGRSTDTQYF. Here the CDR3 DNA reads TGTGCCACCAGCTCTGGGACTAGCGGGAGGAGCACAGATACGCAGTATTTT.